These T cell receptor beta chains were read from a single sample in a study of a mutant IDH1 vaccine in newly diagnosed glioma. No antigens are known for them. The protocol was immunoSEQ multiplex PCR, while the TCRdb copy is restricted to in-frame clones and leaves out a portion. The sample has 20,000 to 25,000 clones, more than 75% seen once. The specimen comprised PBMCs, sampled from a glioma patient whose treatment included an IDH1 peptide vaccine. Receptors originate from a man aged 25 to 40 with glioma. Each CDR3 is given with its conserved first and last residue. Each record gives: J gene, V gene, D gene, clone size, CDR3 protein, CDR3 DNA. The D gene is left open where the match is weak. Not every row has a clone size; where given, it reads once, few, many or a size class.

TRBJ2-7	TRBV19	TRBD1	NA	CASTGQNYEQYF	TGTGCCAGCACGGGACAGAACTACGAGCAGTACTTC
TRBJ2-5	TRBV5-6	NA	few	CASSLEELTQYF	TGTGCCAGCAGCTTGGAAGAGTTGACCCAGTACTTC
TRBJ1-1	TRBV29-1	TRBD1	few	CSVDRVRGGNTEAFF	TGCAGCGTTGATAGAGTCAGGGGGGGGAACACTGAAGCTTTCTTT
TRBJ1-1	TRBV5-1	TRBD1	few	CASSSQGNTVEAFF	TGCGCCAGCAGCTCACAGGGGAATACTGTTGAAGCTTTCTTT
TRBJ2-3	TRBV10-2	NA	NA	CASNPRGQSTDTQYF	TGCGCCAGTAATCCCCGGGGGCAGAGCACAGATACGCAGTATTTT
TRBJ2-5	TRBV7-9	TRBD1	NA	CASSPQGAAAQTQYF	TGTGCCAGCAGCCCCCAGGGGGCGGCGGCACAGACCCAGTACTTC
TRBJ2-7	TRBV6-5	NA	NA	CASSYRDGSYEQYF	TGTGCCAGCAGTTACCGGGACGGCTCCTACGAGCAGTACTTC
TRBJ2-1	TRBV6-1	NA	few	CASEKGQGINNEQFF	TGTGCCAGCGAGAAAGGGCAGGGAATAAACAATGAGCAGTTCTTC
TRBJ2-4	TRBV7-9	NA	NA	CASSLTAFKNIQYF	TGTGCCAGCAGCTTAACGGCATTCAAAAACATTCAGTACTTC
TRBJ1-2	TRBV5-4	TRBD1	NA	CASSNLGQAVYGYTF	TGTGCCAGCAGCAACCTTGGACAGGCCGTCTATGGCTACACCTTC
TRBJ2-5	TRBV6-1	TRBD2	NA	CASSDLAGGQETQYF	TGTGCCAGCAGTGATCTAGCGGGAGGGCAAGAGACCCAGTACTTC
TRBJ2-7	TRBV4-2	TRBD2	few	CASTLTSGSPYEQYF	TGTGCCAGCACCCTCACTAGCGGGAGTCCCTACGAGCAGTACTTC
TRBJ1-1	TRBV11-2	NA	NA	CASSLGVRGAWGTEAFF	TGTGCCAGCAGCTTAGGGGTTAGGGGGGCCTGGGGCACTGAAGCTTTCTTT
TRBJ1-4	TRBV27	TRBD1	NA	CASSPYGTGGFINEKLFF	TGTGCCAGCAGTCCATACGGGACAGGGGGCTTTATTAATGAAAAACTGTTTTTT
TRBJ2-1	TRBV5-4	NA	NA	CASSSGRGNYNEQFF	TGTGCCAGCAGCTCGGGGAGGGGGAACTACAATGAGCAGTTCTTC
TRBJ1-2	TRBV27	NA	NA	CASSFLGTSGYTF	TGTGCCAGCAGTTTTCTGGGGACAAGTGGCTACACCTTC
TRBJ2-1	TRBV5-1	NA	NA	CASSLDKSYNEQFF	TGCGCCAGCAGCCTTGACAAGTCCTACAATGAGCAGTTCTTC